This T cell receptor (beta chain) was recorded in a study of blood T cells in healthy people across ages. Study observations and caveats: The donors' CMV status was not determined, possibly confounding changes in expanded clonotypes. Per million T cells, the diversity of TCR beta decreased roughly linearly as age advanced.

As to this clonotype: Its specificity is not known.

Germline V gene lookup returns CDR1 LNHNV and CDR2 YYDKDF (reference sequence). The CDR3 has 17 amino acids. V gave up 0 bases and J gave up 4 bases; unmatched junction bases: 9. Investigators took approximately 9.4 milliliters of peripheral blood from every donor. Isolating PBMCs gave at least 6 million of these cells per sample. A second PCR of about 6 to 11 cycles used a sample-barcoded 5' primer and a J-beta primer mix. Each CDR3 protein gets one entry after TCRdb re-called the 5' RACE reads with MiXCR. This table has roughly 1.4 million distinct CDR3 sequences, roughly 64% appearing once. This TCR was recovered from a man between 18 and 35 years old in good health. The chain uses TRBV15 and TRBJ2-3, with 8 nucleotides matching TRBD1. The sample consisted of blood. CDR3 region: CATSRDRRTGIADTQYF. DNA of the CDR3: TGTGCCACCAGCAGAGATCGTAGGACAGGGATCGCAGATACGCAGTATTTT.